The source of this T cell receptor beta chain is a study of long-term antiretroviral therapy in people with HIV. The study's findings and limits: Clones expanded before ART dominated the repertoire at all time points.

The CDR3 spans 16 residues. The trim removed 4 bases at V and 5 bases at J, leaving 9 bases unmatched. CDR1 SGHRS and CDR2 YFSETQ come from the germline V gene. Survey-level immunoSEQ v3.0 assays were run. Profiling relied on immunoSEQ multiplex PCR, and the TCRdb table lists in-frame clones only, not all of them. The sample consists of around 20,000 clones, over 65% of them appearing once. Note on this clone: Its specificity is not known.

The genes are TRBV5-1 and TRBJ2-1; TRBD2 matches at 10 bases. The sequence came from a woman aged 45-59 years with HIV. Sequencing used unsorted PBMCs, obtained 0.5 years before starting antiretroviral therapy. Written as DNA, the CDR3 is TGCGCCAGCAGCCTAAAGCGGGGGGGCACCAACAATGAGCAGTTCTTC. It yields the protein CASSLKRGGTNNEQFF.